A selection of T cell receptor beta chains follows, all from one sample in a study of OX40 agonist ivuxolimab in advanced cancers. Only in-frame clones appear in the TCRdb table, and some are missing; sequencing was by immunoSEQ multiplex PCR. The sample yields some 44,000 clones, about 86% seen once. Sequences were derived from CD4+ or CD8+ T cells sorted from blood, sampled in a trial of the OX40 agonist ivuxolimab. The receptor set was obtained from an adult with an advanced solid tumor such as melanoma, head and neck, liver or kidney cancer. Both conserved end residues are part of each CDR3. D genes are given only for firm matches. The size of a clone is reported for some rows only, either as once, few or many, or as a class for expanded clones.

D gene	clone size	V gene	J gene	CDR3 DNA	CDR3 protein
-	-	TRBV7-6	TRBJ2-7	TGTGCCAGCAGCTTAGGAACAGGGAACTACGAGCAGTACTTC	CASSLGTGNYEQYF
TRBD2	-	TRBV19	TRBJ2-1	TGTGCCGCGGGACTAGCGGGAGGAGAGCAGTTCTTC	CAAGLAGGEQFF
-	once	TRBV30	TRBJ2-5	TGTGCCTGGAAGGTGGTCCCGGGGGAGACCCAGTACTTC	CAWKVVPGETQYF
TRBD2	-	TRBV5-1	TRBJ2-3	TGCGCCAGCAGCTTGGATCCTAGCGGGGCCATAACAGATACGCAGTATTTT	CASSLDPSGAITDTQYF
TRBD2	few	TRBV28	TRBJ2-3	TGTGCCAGCAGTTTATCTAGCGGGGGATCAGATACGCAGTATTTT	CASSLSSGGSDTQYF
-	once	TRBV4-2	TRBJ1-1	TGTGCCAGCAGCCAAGTGCAAGGACAACTGAACACTGAAGCTTTCTTT	CASSQVQGQLNTEAFF
-	once	TRBV19	TRBJ1-6	TGTGCCAGTACCCAGAGAATAGGTACCTCCTATAATTCACCCCTCCACTTT	CASTQRIGTSYNSPLHF
TRBD1	-	TRBV18	TRBJ1-3	TGTGCCAGCTCACCCTCGGGACAGTCCATCTCTGGAAACACCATATATTTT	CASSPSGQSISGNTIYF
TRBD2	-	TRBV7-3	TRBJ2-1	TGTGCCAGCAGTCCCGGGACTAGCGCTTACAATGAGCAGTTCTTC	CASSPGTSAYNEQFF
-	-	TRBV5-8	TRBJ2-2	TGTGCCAGCAGCTTGGGGTTGGGCACCGGGGAGCTGTTTTTT	CASSLGLGTGELFF
TRBD1	-	TRBV6-6	TRBJ1-5	TGTGCCAGCAGCGGACAGGGGGCGGGTCAGCCCCAGCATTTT	CASSGQGAGQPQHF
TRBD2	-	TRBV7-2	TRBJ2-3	TGTGCCAGCAGAAACTGGGACTACCCCACAGATACGCAGTATTTT	CASRNWDYPTDTQYF
TRBD1	once	TRBV9	TRBJ2-7	TGTGCCAGCAGCGTGGGACAGAAAGGGTACGAGCAGTACTTC	CASSVGQKGYEQYF
-	-	TRBV2	TRBJ1-1	TGTGCCAGCGGTCAATTCCGAGTAGGGAGGGGGGAACAGCCTGAAGCTTTCTTT	CASGQFRVGRGEQPEAFF
TRBD2	-	TRBV30	TRBJ2-5	TGTGCCTGGAGTGGGGCAGCGGGGGGTAGGGGGACCCAGTACTTC	CAWSGAAGGRGTQYF
-	-	TRBV2	TRBJ2-5	TGTGCCAGCAAGTACGGGGAGACCCAGTACTTC	CASKYGETQYF
-	-	TRBV28	TRBJ2-2	TGTGCCAGCAGCCCCTCGGGCGGGTACACCGGGGAGCTGTTTTTT	CASSPSGGYTGELFF
-	-	TRBV4-2	TRBJ1-4	TGTGCCAGCAGCCAAGATGTCATCGGCCCTACGAACAGCGAAAAACTGTTTTTT	CASSQDVIGPTNSEKLFF
-	-	TRBV19	TRBJ2-7	TGTGCCAGTAGTAATATCAGCGGCCGGCGGCCCTATGAGCAGTACTTC	CASSNISGRRPYEQYF
-	-	TRBV6-1	TRBJ2-7	TGTGCCAGCAGTCTTGGGACCGGGAGCTCCTACGAGCAGTACTTC	CASSLGTGSSYEQYF
-	-	TRBV10-3	TRBJ1-3	TGTGCCATCAGTGATGGACAGACTGCTGGAAACACCATATATTTT	CAISDGQTAGNTIYF
TRBD1	-	TRBV7-9	TRBJ2-7	TGTGCCAGCAGCTACGACAGGGTAAGGCCCTACGAGCAGTACTTC	CASSYDRVRPYEQYF
TRBD2	-	TRBV4-1	TRBJ2-1	TGCGCCAGCAGCCCGCAGACTAGCGGGAGGGTGGGCTCCTACAATGAGCAGTTCTTC	CASSPQTSGRVGSYNEQFF
-	-	TRBV5-1	TRBJ2-3	TGCGCCAGCAGCTTGTTGACCACAGATACGCAGTATTTT	CASSLLTTDTQYF
-	-	TRBV15	TRBJ1-2	TGTGCCACCAGCAGAGATCGGGGGTACACCGGCTATGGCTACACCTTC	CATSRDRGYTGYGYTF
-	-	TRBV28	TRBJ1-5	TGTGCCAGCAGTCAAGGACGGTGGTATCAGCCCCAGCATTTT	CASSQGRWYQPQHF
-	-	TRBV2	TRBJ2-3	TGTGCCAGCCGGGACATCATCCCCACAGATACGCAGTATTTT	CASRDIIPTDTQYF
-	-	TRBV4-2	TRBJ1-2	TGTGCCAGCAGTTGGGGGAGGGACGGCTATGGCTACACCTTC	CASSWGRDGYGYTF
-	-	TRBV28	TRBJ1-2	TGTGCCAGCACGTCCGCGGCCTACTATGGCTACACCTTC	CASTSAAYYGYTF
-	-	TRBV7-9	TRBJ2-3	TGTGCCAGCAGCCCGAGAGGTCCAGATACGCAGTATTTT	CASSPRGPDTQYF
TRBD2	-	TRBV4-2	TRBJ2-1	TGTGCCAGCAGCCAACCGGGACTAGCGGGTAATGAGCAGTTCTTC	CASSQPGLAGNEQFF
TRBD1	-	TRBV6-6	TRBJ1-5	TGTGCCAGCACCATTACAGGGGGTGGAAATCAGCCCCAGCATTTT	CASTITGGGNQPQHF
TRBD1	-	TRBV7-9	TRBJ2-5	TGTGCCAGCAGCTTTGGGGACAGGGGAGTCCAAGAGACCCAGTACTTC	CASSFGDRGVQETQYF
-	-	TRBV7-8	TRBJ2-6	TGTGCCAGCAGCTTAGCTAGGTCTCCAGGCCTAACTGGGGCCAACGTCCTGACTTTC	CASSLARSPGLTGANVLTF
-	-	TRBV6-7	TRBJ1-1	TGTGCCAGCAGTTACCCCTCCCTTTTTAAGAGACAGCCTATCCGGGTCGAGTTGGCTTTCTTT	CASSYPSLFKRQPIRVELAFF
-	-	TRBV18	TRBJ1-6	TGTGCCAGCTCACCGGCAGCTAATTCACCCCTCCACTTT	CASSPAANSPLHF
-	-	TRBV6-1	TRBJ1-2	TGTGCCAGCAGTGAAAGCCCCAGGGGCGGGAGCTATGGCTACACCTTC	CASSESPRGGSYGYTF
-	few	TRBV13	TRBJ2-2	TGTGCCAGCAGCTCCCCGGGTCTTCTCGCGAACACCGGGGAGCTGTTTTTT	CASSSPGLLANTGELFF
TRBD2	-	TRBV9	TRBJ2-1	TGTGCCAGCAGCGCCCGCGGGGGGGCGAGGAATGAGCAGTTCTTC	CASSARGGARNEQFF
-	-	TRBV5-1	TRBJ2-3	TGCGCCAGCAGCACTGGGCTATCGGGGAAAACAGATACGCAGTATTTT	CASSTGLSGKTDTQYF
-	-	TRBV5-6	TRBJ1-2	TGTGCCAGCAGCTTAGGACACCCCCGCGCTTTATACTATGGCTACACCTTC	CASSLGHPRALYYGYTF
-	-	TRBV4-1	TRBJ1-2	TGCGCCAGCAGCCATCCGACCCACATTACTCGGCGGCTAGGCTATGGCTACACCTTC	CASSHPTHITRRLGYGYTF
TRBD2	-	TRBV28	TRBJ2-3	TGTGCCGGTAGCGGGAGTAACGCAGATACGCAGTATTTT	CAGSGSNADTQYF
TRBD1	-	TRBV6-1	TRBJ1-5	TGTGCCAGCGCGGGGACAGGCGGCCAGCCCCAGCATTTT	CASAGTGGQPQHF
TRBD2	-	TRBV15	TRBJ2-3	TGTGCCACCAGCAGAAGGAGCGGGAGAGAGAATACGCAGTATTTT	CATSRRSGRENTQYF
-	-	TRBV5-8	TRBJ1-2	TGTGCCAGCAGCTCCCCGGACAGACCCTATGGCTACACCTTC	CASSSPDRPYGYTF
TRBD1	-	TRBV7-2	TRBJ1-4	TGTGCCAGCAGCAAGCAGACAGGGGTCGGCGAAAAACTGTTTTTT	CASSKQTGVGEKLFF
TRBD1	-	TRBV6-5	TRBJ1-1	TGTGCCAGCAGTCGACGGACAGGGGTGAGGGAAGCTTTCTTT	CASSRRTGVREAFF
-	-	TRBV7-2	TRBJ2-6	TGTGCCAGCAGCTTAGCGGGCTTCTTTGGGGCCAACGTCCTGACTTTC	CASSLAGFFGANVLTF
TRBD2	-	TRBV7-3	TRBJ2-1	TGTGCCAGCAGCTTAATGGGGACTAGCGGGGGGCCCTCCTACAATGAGCAGTTCTTC	CASSLMGTSGGPSYNEQFF
-	-	TRBV2	TRBJ1-2	TGTGCCAGCAGTGAAGCCAGGGGCGATGGCTACACCTTC	CASSEARGDGYTF
-	-	TRBV5-1	TRBJ1-3	TGCGCCAGCAGCGGGGCCGGAAACACCATATATTTT	CASSGAGNTIYF
-	once	TRBV19	TRBJ1-1	TGTGCCAGTACCTTATCTCGGGGGGCCCTGAACACTGAAGCTTTCTTT	CASTLSRGALNTEAFF
-	few	TRBV28	TRBJ1-1	TGTGCCAGCAGCCTCCAGGACACCTATTGTTTCTTT	CASSLQDTYCFF
-	few	TRBV5-1	TRBJ1-5	TGCGCCAGCAGCCTACAGCCTGGCGATCAGCCCCAGCATTTT	CASSLQPGDQPQHF
-	-	TRBV18	TRBJ1-2	TGTGCCAGCTCACCACAGCAGGGGAGTCGCGTCTATGGCTACACCTTC	CASSPQQGSRVYGYTF
TRBD1	-	TRBV4-3	TRBJ2-5	TGCGCCAGCAGCCTTTTGGGACAGCAAGAGACCCAGTACTTC	CASSLLGQQETQYF
-	-	TRBV7-6	TRBJ2-5	TGTGCCAGCAGCTTAACCTTACCCGGGGAGACCCAGTACTTC	CASSLTLPGETQYF
TRBD1	-	TRBV28	TRBJ1-2	TGTGCCAGCAGTACCACAGGGGAGGTCTATGGCTACACCTTC	CASSTTGEVYGYTF
-	-	TRBV5-4	TRBJ1-1	TGTGCCAGCAGCTTGCCTAAGAACACTGAAGCTTTCTTT	CASSLPKNTEAFF